These 10 T cell receptor beta chains originate from one sample sequenced in a study of blood T cell repertoires in COVID-19. Here immunoSEQ multiplex PCR was the method, and the copy in TCRdb shows in-frame clones only, minus some. The table lists roughly 220,000 clones, 88% of them singletons, with more than 2.5% in the top ten. Sequencing was performed on PBMCs or T cells enriched from blood (not recorded which). These receptor sequences come from a woman in her thirties who had recovered from COVID-19.

The chain employs TRBV7-8 and TRBJ2-7, with 10 bases lining up with TRBD1. The CDR3 length is 16 residues. The V and J ends lost 0 bases and 4 bases, in that order; junction bases with no gene match: 6. Germline V gene data show CDR1 as SGHVS and CDR2 as FQNEAQ. In nucleotides, the CDR3 is TGTGCCAGCAGCTTAGCGAGACCGGGACAGGGGTACGAGCAGTACTTC. It is translated as CASSLARPGQGYEQYF. Using reference TRBV7-8 and TRBJ2-7 for the parts outside the CDR3, the full variable domain is GAGVSQSPRYKVAKRGQDVALRCDPISGHVSLFWYQQALGQGPEFLTYFQNEAQLDKSGLPSDRFFAERPEGSVSTLKIQRTQQEDSAVYLCASSLARPGQGYEQYFGPGTRLTVT.

This chain joins TRBV5-4 and TRBJ2-5, with a tentative D call TRBD2 (7 bases). Germline CDR1 reads SGHNT; CDR2 reads YYREEE (reference sequence). Trimming shortened V by 0 bases and J by 4 bases, and 16 bases separated the two germline ends. The CDR3 loop spans 16 amino acids. CDR3 sequence reads: CASSLDGLGGLETQYF. DNA of the CDR3: TGTGCCAGCAGCTTGGATGGACTAGGGGGGTTAGAGACCCAGTACTTC.

The chain is built from TRBV4-1 and TRBJ1-2; 10 positions agree with TRBD1. Germline assignment: CDR1 MGHRA and CDR2 YSYEKL. This CDR3 has 14 amino acids. After removal of 3 bases from V and 8 bases from J, the junction contained 6 bases not matched to a gene. The CDR3 DNA follows: TGCGCCAGCAGCCACTGGGACAGGGGCGAGGGCTACACCTTC. Translation: CASSHWDRGEGYTF.

The rearrangement joins TRBV2 to TRBJ1-6; 7 bases fit TRBD1. From germline, CDR1 is SNHLY and CDR2 FYNNEI. The CDR3 runs 16 residues. The V and J ends lost 8 bases and 2 bases, in that order; junction bases with no gene match: 9. The CDR3 region is CASLPETGTYNSPLHF. CDR3 coding DNA: TGTGCCAGCCTACCAGAGACAGGGACCTATAATTCACCCCTCCACTTT.

V usage is TRBV6-2 or TRBV6-3 and J usage is TRBJ2-7; TRBD1 agrees at 10 bases. CDR3 length: 12 residues. Germline CDR1 and CDR2: MNHEY and SVGEGT. The J segment lost 9 bases and the V segment lost 5 bases, leaving 4 bases of the junction unmatched. Here the CDR3 DNA reads TGTGCCAGCAGTAGGGACAGGGGTACGCAGTACTTC. Translating gives CASSRDRGTQYF.

This clone was found once. The chain uses TRBV6-5 and TRBJ1-5; 7 bases map to TRBD1. The CDR3 consists of 14 residues. Germline assignment: CDR1 MNHEY and CDR2 SVGAGI. V gave up 6 bases and J gave up 3 bases; unmatched junction bases: 5. The CDR3 protein is CASRDTGDNQPQHF. The CDR3 DNA follows: TGTGCCAGCAGGGATACAGGGGACAATCAGCCCCAGCATTTT.

The chain couples TRBV5-6 to TRBJ1-2; TRBD1 might be the D (5 bases). Trimming removed 0 bases at V and 7 bases at J, with 10 bases between. The V gene's germline CDR1 is SGHDT and CDR2 YYEEEE. This CDR3 region has 13 residues. This CDR3 is CASSLGTTGGYTF. The CDR3 bases are TGTGCCAGCAGCTTGGGGACAACTGGTGGCTACACCTTC. The full variable domain, its missing parts supplied by reference TRBV5-6 and TRBJ1-2, is DAGVTQSPTHLIKTRGQQVTLRCSPKSGHDTVSWYQQALGQGPQFIFQYYEEEERQRGNFPDRFSGHQFPNYSSELNVNALLLGDSALYLCASSLGTTGGYTFGSGTRLTVV.

V usage is TRBV7-9 and J usage is TRBJ1-2, with TRBD1 matching over 9 bases. This CDR3 has 13 amino acids. In germline, CDR1 is SEHNR, CDR2 FQNEAQ (reference sequence). The junction had 7 bases not matched to a gene; V was cut back by 8 bases and J by 6 bases. DNA for the CDR3: TGTGCCAGCTTACGGACAGGGGAGGATGGCTACACCTTC. It is translated as CASLRTGEDGYTF.

This sequence joins TRBV5-1 and TRBJ1-1; 7 bases are a match to TRBD1. The CDR3 totals 13 residues. The ends lost 4 bases at V and 4 bases at J; junction bases unmatched: 4. Germline values: CDR1 SGHRS, CDR2 YFSETQ. The chain's CDR3 is CASSTGQSTEAFF. CDR3 bases: TGCGCCAGCAGCACGGGACAGAGCACTGAAGCTTTCTTT. The full variable domain, rest sourced from reference TRBV5-1 and TRBJ1-1, is KAGVTQTPRYLIKTRGQQVTLSCSPISGHRSVSWYQQTPGQGLQFLFEYFSETQRNKGNFPGRFSGRQFSNSRSEMNVSTLELGDSALYLCASSTGQSTEAFFGQGTRLTVV.

This chain uses TRBV5-6 with TRBJ1-2, with TRBD1 identical over 7 bases. This CDR3 contains 14 residues. V trimming: 4 bases; J trimming: 4 bases; junction bases outside the gene matches: 7. CDR1 SGHDT and CDR2 YYEEEE come from the germline V gene. CDR3 nucleotides: TGTGCCAGCAGCGCCGGGACAGAACTCTATGGCTACACCTTC. Protein product: CASSAGTELYGYTF.